One sample yielded the 20 T cell receptor beta chains listed below, sequenced in a study of cytomegalovirus exposure and HLA in healthy donors. The PCR used 60 Vbeta and 13 Jbeta primers. Method: immunoSEQ multiplex PCR; TCRdb's copy keeps in-frame clones and lacks some. The sample includes some 180,000 clones, roughly 85% of them seen just once. The sequenced material came from PBMCs. The receptors come from a woman aged 45-65 years in good health and CMV-seronegative.

This clone has only one observation. This chain connects TRBV28 to TRBJ1-5; tentatively, D is TRBD1 (6 bases). The CDR3 runs 15 residues. With 6 bases removed from V and 2 bases from J, the gap between germline ends came to 14 bases. CDR1 MDHEN and CDR2 SYDVKM come from the germline V gene. The CDR3 DNA sequence: TGTGCCAGCAGCGACGGACAGAGGGGCAATCAGCCCCAGCATTTT. It encodes CASSDGQRGNQPQHF.

The chain recombines TRBV11-3 with TRBJ2-2; no reliable D call. This CDR3 comprises 14 residues. The germline CDR1 and CDR2 sequences are SGHNT and YENEEA. Trimming removed 2 bases at V and 6 bases at J, with 10 bases between. CDR3 nucleotides: TGTGCCAGCAGCTTATACAGCAACCCCGGGGAGCTGTTTTTT. As protein: CASSLYSNPGELFF.

The CDR3 coding sequence is TGCGCCAGCAGCTTGGATGGCAATCCGAGGAGCACTGAAGCTTTCTTT. Translated: CASSLDGNPRSTEAFF. The chain couples TRBV5-1 to TRBJ1-1; D remains unclear. From germline, CDR1 is SGHRS and CDR2 YFSETQ. Trimming pared 0 bases from V and 4 bases from J, leaving 16 bases between. The CDR3 has 16 amino acids.

The chain couples TRBV11-2 to TRBJ1-1, with D perhaps TRBD1 (6 bases). The CDR3 contains 18 residues. CDR1 is SGHAT and CDR2 is FQNNGV in the germline V gene. Trimming removed 5 bases at V and 4 bases at J, with 26 bases between. The CDR3: CASSPTTTVGGTGTEAFF. The CDR3 DNA reads TGTGCCAGCAGCCCGACTACCACAGTAGGGGGTACGGGCACTGAAGCTTTCTTT.

CDR3 residues: CASSLEIGVSEQYF. CDR3 nucleotide sequence: TGCGCCAGCAGCTTGGAAATCGGGGTCTCCGAGCAGTACTTC. V is TRBV5-1 and J is TRBJ2-7; tentative D call: TRBD2 (5 bases). Germline V CDR1 and CDR2: SGHRS, YFSETQ. The ends were cut back, 0 bases at V and 6 bases at J, with 13 bases in the middle. CDR3 length: 14 amino acids.

The table lists this clone with a count of one. This chain joins TRBV28 and TRBJ1-2; 8 bases fit TRBD1. The J segment lost 4 bases and the V segment lost 7 bases, leaving 8 bases of the junction unmatched. The CDR3 totals 14 residues. Germline V lookup: CDR1 MDHEN, CDR2 SYDVKM. The CDR3 DNA sequence: TGTGCCAGCATTCTCGGACAGGGCGGCTATGGCTACACCTTC. This translates into CASILGQGGYGYTF.

This chain's CDR3 is CASKPGPGTGLYEQYF. For the CDR3, the DNA is TGTGCCAGCAAGCCAGGCCCAGGGACAGGGCTCTACGAGCAGTACTTC. The chain joins TRBV7-2 to TRBJ2-7; 9 bases align to TRBD1. CDR3 length equals 16 residues. The V gene's germline CDR1 is SGHTA and CDR2 FQGNSA. The junction had 13 bases not matched to a gene; V was cut back by 7 bases and J by 3 bases.

The chain couples TRBV11-1 to TRBJ2-3; 11 nucleotides match TRBD2. Germline assignment: CDR1 SGHAT and CDR2 FQDESV (reference sequence). J was trimmed by 6 bases and V by 2 bases; bases with no gene match: 7. The CDR3 is made up of 16 amino acids. The CDR3 loop reads CASSLIAGGPVDTQYF. CDR3 coding DNA: TGTGCCAGCAGCTTAATAGCGGGAGGGCCGGTGGATACGCAGTATTTT.

The J gene is TRBJ1-3, the V gene TRBV28; a weak D match, TRBD1 (6 bases). V was pared by 6 bases and J by 1 base, with 13 bases between. This CDR3 contains 15 residues. Germline V lookup: CDR1 MDHEN, CDR2 SYDVKM. The CDR3, as DNA: TGTGCCAGCAGCCCCCTGACAGGTTCTGGAAACACCATATATTTT. Translating it yields CASSPLTGSGNTIYF.

The chain uses TRBV19 and TRBJ2-1, with D possibly TRBD2 on 6 matching bases. The CDR3 contains 14 residues. V was shortened by 5 bases and J by 7 bases, with 15 bases between the two germline ends. Germline CDR1 and CDR2: LNHDA and SQIVND (reference sequence). CDR3 loop: CASSVVVAVNEQFF. CDR3 bases: TGTGCCAGTAGTGTTGTAGTAGCGGTGAATGAGCAGTTCTTC.

This clone was counted a single time. Here the CDR3 reads CASNLADRESYGYTF. CDR3 nucleotides: TGTGCCAGCAACCTTGCCGACAGGGAATCCTATGGCTACACCTTC. The rearrangement uses TRBV7-9 and TRBJ1-2, with 7 bases lining up with TRBD1. Germline CDR1 and CDR2: SEHNR and FQNEAQ (reference sequence). The CDR3 has 15 residues. With 7 bases clipped from V and 4 bases from J, the junction kept 12 bases outside the gene matches.

The rearrangement links TRBV14 to TRBJ2-7; no clear D. V dropped 0 bases and J dropped 0 bases, with 6 bases sitting between them. The CDR3 covers 14 residues. The germline gives CDR1 SGHDN, CDR2 FVKESK. The CDR3 DNA sequence: TGTGCCAGCAGCCAAGACCCGGTCTCCTACGAGCAGTACTTC. Amino acid sequence: CASSQDPVSYEQYF.

The V and J genes are TRBV21-1 and TRBJ1-2; the DNA was not used to check the table's D call, TRBD1. TRBV21-1 is an annotated pseudogene. The CDR3 is 9 residues long. CDR3 amino acids: CAGTGGYTF. The CDR3 coding sequence is TGTGCCGGTACAGGCGGCTACACCTTC.

The chain links TRBV5-1 to TRBJ2-7, with D uncertain. Trimming shortened V by 5 bases and J by 1 base, and 10 bases separated the two germline ends. The length of the CDR3 is 13 residues. Germline CDR1 SGHRS, CDR2 YFSETQ. CDR3 bases: TGCGCCAGCAGGCTATCCACGTCCTACGAGCAGTACTTC. It encodes CASRLSTSYEQYF.

The CDR3 region is CASSPGQGALNTEAFF. DNA of the CDR3: TGTGCCAGCAGCCCTGGACAGGGGGCGTTGAACACTGAAGCTTTCTTT. This chain uses TRBV5-4 with TRBJ1-1; 11 bases fit TRBD1. The germline V gene encodes CDR1 SGHNT and CDR2 YYREEE (reference sequence). V trimming: 4 bases; J trimming: 0 bases; junction bases outside the gene matches: 5. The CDR3 spans 16 residues.

The rearrangement joins TRBV18 to TRBJ1-1, with D possibly matching TRBD1 (5 bases). With 2 bases removed from V and 0 bases from J, the gap between germline ends came to 13 bases. CDR3 size: 16 residues. CDR1 and CDR2 from the germline V gene are KGHSH and LQKENI. The CDR3 loop is CASSPWAGPMNTEAFF. The DNA of the CDR3 is TGTGCCAGCTCACCATGGGCAGGGCCCATGAACACTGAAGCTTTCTTT.

The chain combines TRBV19 with TRBJ2-1, with 11 bases that match TRBD2. With V trimmed by 6 bases and J by 2 bases, 6 bases remained unmatched. Germline lookup yields CDR1 LNHDA and CDR2 SQIVND (reference sequence). The CDR3 contains 16 residues. The CDR3 DNA reads TGTGCCAGTAGCCAATATAGCGGGAGGGCCTACAATGAGCAGTTCTTC. It translates to CASSQYSGRAYNEQFF. Using reference TRBV19 and TRBJ2-1 for the parts outside the CDR3, the full variable domain is DGGITQSPKYLFRKEGQNVTLSCEQNLNHDAMYWYRQDPGQGLRLIYYSQIVNDFQKGDIAEGYSVSREKKESFPLTVTSAQKNPTAFYLCASSQYSGRAYNEQFFGPGTRLTVL.

This clone was counted once. This rearrangement joins TRBV11-2 to TRBJ1-2; D might be TRBD1 (5 bases). The CDR3 runs to 13 residues. V dropped 1 base and J dropped 5 bases, with 8 bases sitting between them. In germline, CDR1 is SGHAT, CDR2 FQNNGV. CDR3 sequence (DNA): TGTGCCAGCAGCTTAGGGGGCCGGTATGGCTACACCTTC. It translates to CASSLGGRYGYTF.

This chain joins TRBV5-1 and TRBJ2-2; TRBD1 is a possible D gene (6 bases). The CDR3 contains 16 residues. With 0 bases removed from V and 0 bases from J, the gap between germline ends came to 9 bases. CDR1 and CDR2 (germline): SGHRS, YFSETQ. In DNA form, the CDR3 reads TGCGCCAGCAGCTTGGCCGGGACACCGAACACCGGGGAGCTGTTTTTT. It encodes CASSLAGTPNTGELFF.

This clone has a single count. The same CDR3 arises from other DNA sequences in this sample as well. The chain uses TRBV11-2 and TRBJ2-1, with 8 nucleotides matching TRBD2. Germline CDR1 SGHAT, CDR2 FQNNGV. The CDR3 is made up of 18 amino acids. Trimming cost V 5 bases and J 9 bases; bases outside gene matches: 21. CDR3 amino acids: CASSPGGVSGAPWFEQFF. CDR3 coding DNA: TGTGCCAGCAGCCCGGGCGGGGTTAGCGGGGCTCCTTGGTTTGAGCAGTTCTTC.